The subject of this entry is one T cell receptor (beta chain). Its antigen remains unidentified. Vbeta (60) and Jbeta (13) primers were used in the PCR. Profiling relied on immunoSEQ multiplex PCR, and the TCRdb table lists in-frame clones only, not all of them. The table has roughly 100,000 clones, nearly 85% seen once. The data are from a study of cytomegalovirus exposure and HLA in healthy donors. Whole-study context: Sequencing of approximately 190 million T cells in an earlier analysis found roughly 120 million unique TCR beta sequences.

V lost 6 bases and J 1 base, leaving 15 bases between the germline ends. In germline, CDR1 is SGHAT, CDR2 FQNNGV. CDR3 length: 15 residues. Those who donated were healthy bone marrow donors. Study-level results: TCR beta V segments were, for the most part, productive about 87% or about 30% of the time in an earlier analysis. Researchers reported in a later analysis that a missense DCLRE1C variant was tied to TCR beta V- and J-gene trimming.

The source material was PBMCs. V is TRBV11-2 and J is TRBJ2-5; a possible D gene is TRBD1 (5 bases). The clonotype comes from a man younger than 35 in good health and CMV-seronegative. Here the CDR3 DNA reads TGTGCCAGCAGGGAACTGACAGCCGCCCAAGAGACCCAGTACTTC. Translated: CASRELTAAQETQYF.